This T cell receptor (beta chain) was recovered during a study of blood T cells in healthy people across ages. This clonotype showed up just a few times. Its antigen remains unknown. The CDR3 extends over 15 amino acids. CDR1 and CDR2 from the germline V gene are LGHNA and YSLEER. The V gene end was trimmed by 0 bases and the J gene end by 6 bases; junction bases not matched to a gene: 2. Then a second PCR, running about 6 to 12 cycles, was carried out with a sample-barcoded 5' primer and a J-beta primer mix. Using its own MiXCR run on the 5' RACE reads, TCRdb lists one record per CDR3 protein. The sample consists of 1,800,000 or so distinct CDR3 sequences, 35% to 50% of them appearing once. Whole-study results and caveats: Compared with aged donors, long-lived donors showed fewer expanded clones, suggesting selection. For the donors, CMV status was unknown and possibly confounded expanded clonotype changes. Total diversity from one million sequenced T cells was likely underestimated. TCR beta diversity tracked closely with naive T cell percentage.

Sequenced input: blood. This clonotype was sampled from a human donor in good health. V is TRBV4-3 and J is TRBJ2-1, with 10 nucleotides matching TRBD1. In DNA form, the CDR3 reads TGCGCCAGCAGCCAAGATAGACAGGGGGCCAATGAGCAGTTCTTC. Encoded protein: CASSQDRQGANEQFF.